This T cell receptor beta chain was profiled in a study of T cell responses to AZD1222 COVID-19 vaccine. Across the study: Researchers grouped second doses given at about 4 or about 12 weeks into one pool. Broader study findings: Most donors were white British and more were female, and clonal diversity was possibly underestimated.

TCRdb's copy holds only in-frame clones and misses some; the assay was immunoSEQ multiplex PCR. The table lists 68,000 or so clones, about 80% of them singletons. At least ten counts were recorded for this clone. Antigen unknown. The V gene lost 2 bases and the J gene lost 7 bases, with 8 bases spanning the gap. The CDR3 totals 12 residues. Germline lookup yields CDR1 MNHEY and CDR2 SVGAGI. The sequencing used peripheral blood, collected on day 0 of AZD1222 vaccination. The chain uses TRBV6-5 and TRBJ1-2; D is uncertain. The TCR originated in an adult in good health. The CDR3 spells CASSYPGSGYTF. For the CDR3, the DNA is TGTGCCAGCAGTTACCCCGGGAGTGGCTACACCTTC.